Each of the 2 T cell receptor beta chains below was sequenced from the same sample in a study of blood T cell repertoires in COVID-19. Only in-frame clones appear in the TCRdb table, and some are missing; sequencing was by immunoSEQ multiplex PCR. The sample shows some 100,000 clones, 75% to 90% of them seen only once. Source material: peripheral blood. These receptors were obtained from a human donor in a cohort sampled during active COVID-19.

DNA for the CDR3: TGCGCCAGCAGCCCCACTAGGATGGGCTACACCTTC. This translates into CASSPTRMGYTF. The chain carries TRBV5-1 and TRBJ1-2; no firm D call. Trimming left V 4 bases short and J 8 bases short, with 12 bases between. There are 12 residues in the CDR3. Germline CDR1 is SGHRS and CDR2 is YFSETQ.

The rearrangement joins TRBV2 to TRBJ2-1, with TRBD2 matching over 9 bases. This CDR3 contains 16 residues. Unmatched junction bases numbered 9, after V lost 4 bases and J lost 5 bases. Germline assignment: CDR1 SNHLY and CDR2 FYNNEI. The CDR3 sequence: CASSGRIAGAHNEQFF. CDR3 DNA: TGTGCCAGCAGTGGAAGAATAGCGGGGGCACACAATGAGCAGTTCTTC.